This T cell receptor beta chain was captured in a study of read filtering for tumor transcriptome and immune sequencing. From around 440 ng of RNA, a library with molecular barcoded alpha/delta and beta/gamma adaptors was made. TCRdb ran MiXCR on the reads and lists one entry per CDR3 protein. The data hold about 50,000 distinct CDR3 sequences, with around 20% observed a single time. The sample holds many counts of this clonotype. Specimen: a population of CD138-negative cells sorted from bone marrow. The TCR comes from a donor at least 40 years old with multiple myeloma.

The CDR3 sequence: CASSLGAGLAGMNEQFF. CDR3 coding DNA: TGTGCCAGCAGTTTGGGGGCTGGGCTAGCGGGTATGAATGAGCAGTTCTTC. The J gene is TRBJ2-1, the V gene TRBV28, with 8 bases fitting TRBD2. CDR1 MDHEN and CDR2 SYDVKM come from the germline V gene. V shed 3 bases and J 7 bases; nucleotides not matched to a gene: 14. This CDR3 is built from 17 residues.